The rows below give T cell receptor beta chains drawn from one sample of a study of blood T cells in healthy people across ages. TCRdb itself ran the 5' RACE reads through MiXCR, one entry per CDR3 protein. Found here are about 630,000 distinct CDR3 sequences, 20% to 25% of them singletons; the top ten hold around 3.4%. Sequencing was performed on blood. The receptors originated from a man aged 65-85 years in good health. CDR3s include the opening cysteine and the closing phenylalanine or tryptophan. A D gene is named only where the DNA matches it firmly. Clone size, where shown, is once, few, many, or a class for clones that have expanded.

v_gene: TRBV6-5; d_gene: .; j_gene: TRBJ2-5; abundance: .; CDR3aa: CASSYSTGQWETRYF; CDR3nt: TGTGCCAGCAGTTACTCGACCGGACAGTGGGAGACCCGGTACTTC
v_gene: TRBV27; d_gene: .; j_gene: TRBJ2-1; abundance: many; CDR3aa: CASAHPRLAYNEQFF; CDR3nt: TGTGCCAGCGCTCACCCGAGACTAGCCTACAATGAGCAGTTCTTC
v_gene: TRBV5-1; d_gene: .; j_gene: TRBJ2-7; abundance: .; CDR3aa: CASSLGSPLNEKYF; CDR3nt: TGCGCCAGCAGCTTGGGGTCACCCCTCAATGAGAAGTACTTC
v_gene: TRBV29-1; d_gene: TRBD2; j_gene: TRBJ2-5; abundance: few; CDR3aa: CSVPKGGTSGSLAETQYF; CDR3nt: TGCAGCGTCCCAAAGGGTGGGACTAGCGGGAGTCTGGCGGAGACCCAGTACTTC
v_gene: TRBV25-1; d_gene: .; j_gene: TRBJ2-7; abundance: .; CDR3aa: CASKDSAFFSEQYF; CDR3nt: TGTGCCAGCAAGGACAGTGCATTTTTCAGCGAGCAGTACTTC
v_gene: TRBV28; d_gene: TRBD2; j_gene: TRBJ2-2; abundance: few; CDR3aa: CASSRLAGGLGGELFF; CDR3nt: TGTGCCAGCTCGAGACTAGCGGGAGGGCTCGGTGGGGAGCTGTTTTTT
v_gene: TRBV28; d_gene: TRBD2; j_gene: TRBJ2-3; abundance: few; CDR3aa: CASSGPGTSSTDTQYF; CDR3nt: TGTGCCAGCAGTGGACCCGGGACTAGCAGCACAGATACGCAGTATTTT
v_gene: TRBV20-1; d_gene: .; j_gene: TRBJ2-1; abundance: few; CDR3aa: CSARDPNGADNEQFF; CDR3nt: TGCAGTGCTAGAGATCCCAACGGGGCGGACAATGAGCAGTTCTTC
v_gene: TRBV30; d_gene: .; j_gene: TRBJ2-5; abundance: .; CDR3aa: CAWSPIRGETQYF; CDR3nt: TGTGCCTGGAGTCCAATAAGAGGGGAGACCCAGTACTTC
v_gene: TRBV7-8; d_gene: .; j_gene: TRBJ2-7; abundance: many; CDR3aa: CASSLVTPWGGFYEQYF; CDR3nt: TGTGCCAGCAGCTTAGTTACCCCCTGGGGGGGCTTCTACGAGCAGTACTTC
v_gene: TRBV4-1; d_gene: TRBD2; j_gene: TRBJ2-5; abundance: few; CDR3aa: CSSSQVSAGSVQETQYF; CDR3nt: TGCTCCAGCAGCCAAGTTTCAGCGGGAAGTGTCCAAGAGACCCAGTACTTC
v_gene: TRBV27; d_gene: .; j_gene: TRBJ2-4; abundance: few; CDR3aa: CASSHGDLAKNIQYF; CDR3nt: TGTGCCAGCAGCCACGGAGATTTAGCCAAAAACATTCAGTACTTC
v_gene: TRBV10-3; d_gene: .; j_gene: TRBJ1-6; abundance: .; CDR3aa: CAISGDRSSYNSPLHF; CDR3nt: TGTGCCATCAGCGGCGACAGGAGCTCCTATAATTCACCCCTCCACTTT
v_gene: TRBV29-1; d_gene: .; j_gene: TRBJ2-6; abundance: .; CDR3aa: CSVFPLGANVLTF; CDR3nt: TGCAGCGTCTTTCCCCTTGGGGCCAACGTCCTGACTTTC
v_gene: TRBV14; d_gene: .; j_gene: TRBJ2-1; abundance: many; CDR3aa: CASSPVPGLAYVEQFF; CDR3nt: TGTGCCAGCAGCCCTGTACCCGGACTTGCCTATGTTGAGCAGTTCTTC
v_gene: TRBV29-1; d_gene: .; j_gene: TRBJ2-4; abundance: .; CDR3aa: CSVEENIQYF; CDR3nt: TGCAGCGTTGAAGAAAACATTCAGTACTTC
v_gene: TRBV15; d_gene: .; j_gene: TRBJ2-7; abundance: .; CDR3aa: CATSRVWSSSYEQYF; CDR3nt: TGTGCCACCAGCAGAGTCTGGTCGAGCTCCTACGAGCAGTACTTC
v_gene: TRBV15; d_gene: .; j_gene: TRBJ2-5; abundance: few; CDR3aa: CATSRDLLGGREQYF; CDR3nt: TGTGCCACCAGCAGAGATCTCTTAGGGGGTAGGGAGCAGTACTTC
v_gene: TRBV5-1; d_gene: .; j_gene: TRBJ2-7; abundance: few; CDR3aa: CASSFRWQGIDEQYF; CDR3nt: TGCGCCAGCAGCTTTAGGTGGCAGGGGATAGACGAGCAGTACTTC
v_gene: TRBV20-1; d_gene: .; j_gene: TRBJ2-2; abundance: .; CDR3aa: CSARGIGSPGELFF; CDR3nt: TGCAGTGCTAGAGGGATAGGGTCCCCCGGGGAGCTGTTTTTC
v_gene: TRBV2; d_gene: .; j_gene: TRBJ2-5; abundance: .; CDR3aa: CASSERGTAEETQYF; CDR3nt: TGTGCCAGCAGTGAAAGGGGGACCGCCGAGGAGACCCAGTACTTC
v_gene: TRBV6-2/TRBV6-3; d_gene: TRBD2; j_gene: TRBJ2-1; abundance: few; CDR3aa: CASSSQRGSYNEQFF; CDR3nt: TGTGCCAGCAGTTCCCAGCGGGGTTCCTACAATGAGCAGTTCTTC
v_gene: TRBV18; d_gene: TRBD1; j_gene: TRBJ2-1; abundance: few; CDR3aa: CASSPNRDRGKGERFF; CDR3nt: TGTGCCAGCTCACCTAACCGGGACAGGGGGAAGGGTGAGCGGTTCTTC
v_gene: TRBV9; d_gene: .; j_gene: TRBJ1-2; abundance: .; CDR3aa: CASSSGGQPHTF; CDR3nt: TGTGCCAGCAGCTCAGGAGGGCAGCCCCACACCTTC
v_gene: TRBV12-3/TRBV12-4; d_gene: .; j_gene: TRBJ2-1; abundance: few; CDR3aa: CASSFLGLNYNEQFF; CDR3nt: TGTGCCAGCAGTTTCCTCGGACTAAATTACAATGAGCAGTTCTTC
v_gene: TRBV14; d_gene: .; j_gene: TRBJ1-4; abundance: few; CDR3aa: CACSPTFEELFF; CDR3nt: TGTGCCTGCAGCCCCACATTCGAAGAACTGTTTTTT
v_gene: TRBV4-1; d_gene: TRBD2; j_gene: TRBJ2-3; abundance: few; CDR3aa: CASSQETPSVAGGRTDTQYF; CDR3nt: TGCGCCAGCAGCCAAGAAACCCCAAGCGTGGCGGGAGGTAGGACAGATACGCAGTATTTT
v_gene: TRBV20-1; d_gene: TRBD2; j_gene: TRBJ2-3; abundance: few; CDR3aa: CSALLADTDTQYF; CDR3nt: TGCAGTGCTCTGCTAGCGGACACAGATACGCAGTATTTT
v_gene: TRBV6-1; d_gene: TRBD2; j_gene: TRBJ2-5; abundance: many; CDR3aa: CASFKGGGIQETQYF; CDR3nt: TGTGCCAGCTTCAAAGGCGGGGGGATCCAAGAGACCCAGTACTTC
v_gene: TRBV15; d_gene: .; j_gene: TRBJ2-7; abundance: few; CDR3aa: CATSRDSRRQYF; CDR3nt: TGTGCCACCAGCAGAGATAGCAGGAGACAGTACTTC
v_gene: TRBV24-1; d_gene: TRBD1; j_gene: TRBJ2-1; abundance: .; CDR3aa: CATSDLSGTGKYEQFF; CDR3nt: TGTGCCACCAGTGACCTTTCCGGGACAGGGAAATATGAGCAGTTCTTC
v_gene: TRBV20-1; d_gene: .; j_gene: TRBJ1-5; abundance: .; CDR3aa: CSARLGDNQPQHF; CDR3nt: TGCAGTGCTAGATTGGGGGATAATCAGCCCCAGCATTTT
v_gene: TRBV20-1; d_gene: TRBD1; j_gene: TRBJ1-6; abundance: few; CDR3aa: CSARTETGYNSPLHF; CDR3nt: TGCAGTGCTAGAACCGAGACAGGGTATAATTCACCCCTCCACTTT
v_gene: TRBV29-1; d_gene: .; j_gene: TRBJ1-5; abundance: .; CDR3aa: CSVQQGNQPQHF; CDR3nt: TGCAGCGTTCAACAGGGTAATCAGCCCCAGCATTTT